The entry below describes one T cell receptor (beta chain). Its specificity is not known. This sample stems from a study of early T cells in non-severe SARS-CoV-2 infection. General study points: VDJdb matching skewed toward anti-spike CD8 responses, missing private and CD4 specificities.

Tagging with unique molecular identifiers was applied to individual cDNA molecules. TCRdb reprocessed the 5' RACE reads with MiXCR, giving one entry per CDR3 protein. Found here are under 85,000 distinct CDR3 sequences, more than 13% of them singletons; the top ten hold 9.5% to 12%. The sequencing input was whole blood. This clonotype was sampled from an adult who was a healthcare worker with PCR-confirmed SARS-CoV-2 infection or an uninfected control (not recorded which).

The CDR3, as DNA: TGTGCCAGCAGCCTAACAAACAGGGCTGGAGTTAGCGGGGAGCTGTTTTTT. The encoded protein is CASSLTNRAGVSGELFF. The chain carries TRBV7-8 and TRBJ2-2, with a weak D call TRBD1 (6 bases). Germline V gene lookup returns CDR1 SGHVS and CDR2 FQNEAQ. This CDR3 has 17 amino acids. V was trimmed by 5 bases and J by 7 bases, leaving 23 bases between them.